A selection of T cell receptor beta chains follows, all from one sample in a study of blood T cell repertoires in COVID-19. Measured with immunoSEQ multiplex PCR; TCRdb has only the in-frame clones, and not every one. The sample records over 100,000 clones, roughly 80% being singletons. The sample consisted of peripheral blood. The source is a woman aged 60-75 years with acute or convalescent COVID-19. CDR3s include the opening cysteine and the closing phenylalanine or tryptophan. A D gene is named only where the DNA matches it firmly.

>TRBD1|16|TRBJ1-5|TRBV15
TGTGCCACCAGCAGAGATCATCAGGGGGGAAGTCAGCCCCAGCATTTT
CATSRDHQGGSQPQHF
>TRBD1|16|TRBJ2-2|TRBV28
TGTGCCAGCAGTTTGGAGACAGGGGGCAATACCGGGGAGCTGTTTTTT
CASSLETGGNTGELFF
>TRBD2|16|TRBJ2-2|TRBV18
TGTGCCAGCTCACCCAGACTAGCGGGGGACACCGGGGAGCTGTTTTTT
CASSPRLAGDTGELFF
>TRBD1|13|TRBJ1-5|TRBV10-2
TGCGCCAGCCGGGACAGGGTGAGGCAGCCCCAGCATTTT
CASRDRVRQPQHF
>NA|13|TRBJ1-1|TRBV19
TGTGCCAGTAGTTCGCTAGTGAACACTGAAGCTTTCTTT
CASSSLVNTEAFF
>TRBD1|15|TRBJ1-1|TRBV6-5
TGTGCCAGCAGTTACAGGGGGCCTTTGGACACTGAAGCTTTCTTT
CASSYRGPLDTEAFF
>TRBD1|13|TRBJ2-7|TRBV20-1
TGCAGTGCTAGTGAAAGACAGGGGTACGAGCAGTACTTC
CSASERQGYEQYF
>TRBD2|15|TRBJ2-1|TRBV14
TGTGCCAGCAGCCAAAAAAGCGGGAGGGCCTCTGAGCAGTTCTTC
CASSQKSGRASEQFF
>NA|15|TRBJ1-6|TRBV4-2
TGTGCCAGCAGCCAGGAATGGACTGACAATTCACCCCTCCACTTT
CASSQEWTDNSPLHF
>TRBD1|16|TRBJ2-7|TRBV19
TGTGCCAGTAGTATATTGGGACAGGGGGCTTTCCACGAGCAGTACTTC
CASSILGQGAFHEQYF
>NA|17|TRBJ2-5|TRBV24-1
TGTGCCACCAGTGATCGGGGGGCGGGGTCCCTTGGGGAGACCCAGTACTTC
CATSDRGAGSLGETQYF
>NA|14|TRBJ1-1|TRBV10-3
TGTGCCATCAGTGATCAGGGGACAAACACTGAAGCTTTCTTT
CAISDQGTNTEAFF
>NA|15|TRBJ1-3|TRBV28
TGTGCCAGCATACCGGGACAAACCTCTGGAAACACCATATATTTT
CASIPGQTSGNTIYF